Below, one T cell receptor (beta chain) is given with its context. The antigen is undetermined. This sample was taken from a study of shared clonotypes between healthy human individuals. The study's findings and limits: Against clonotypes common to all four donors, non-shared ones had lower generation probabilities. The small donor group covered limited genetic and exposure diversity.

The input for sorted-subset replicate PCRs was 150 to 200 ng DNA, 25,000 to 35,000 T cell genomes. Only in-frame clones appear in the TCRdb table, and some are missing; sequencing was by immunoSEQ multiplex PCR. The sample lists approximately 1.5 million clones; 95% to 99% were seen once. Germline loops: CDR1 MNHEY, CDR2 SVGAGI. The CDR3 covers 15 residues. V dropped 8 bases and J dropped 4; count of bases not matched to a gene: 12. The chain carries TRBV6-5 and TRBJ1-2, with 8 bases that match TRBD1. The sequencing input was naive CD4+ T cells sorted from blood. Described subset: CD45RA+ positively selected. This receptor was identified in a young man in good health. The DNA of the CDR3 is TGTGCCAGCTCCCCGCCGGACAGGGCCGCCTATGGCTACACCTTC. Translating it yields CASSPPDRAAYGYTF.